These T cell receptor beta chains were read from a single sample in a study of STAT5B mutations in CD4+ large granular lymphocyte leukemia. Some clones are missing from TCRdb's copy, which holds only in-frame ones; the method was immunoSEQ multiplex PCR. This table holds about 21,000 clones, over 70% found once. The sample comprised CD4+ T cells from blood buffy coats. These receptors originate from a human donor in good health. Both conserved end residues are part of each CDR3. D genes are given only for firm matches. A clone size is listed for some rows: how often the clone was seen (once, few, many), or a class if it is expanded.

size | J | D | V | CDR3 | DNA
- | TRBJ2-7 | TRBD2 | TRBV7-8 | CASSPQTGTRHF | TGTGCCAGCAGCCCGCAAACCGGGACTAGACACTTC
- | TRBJ2-5 | - | TRBV30 | CAWSSSTETQYF | TGTGCCTGGAGTTCGTCTACAGAGACCCAGTACTTC
once | TRBJ1-1 | TRBD1 | TRBV7-7 | CASSRDRDTEAFF | TGTGCTAGCAGCAGGGACAGGGACACTGAAGCTTTCTTT
- | TRBJ1-5 | - | TRBV5-1 | CASSLYPGSSQPQHF | TGCGCCAGCAGCTTGTATCCGGGTTCATCTCAGCCCCAGCATTTT
- | TRBJ2-6 | - | TRBV21-1 | CASSKVRTGSEDGANVLTF | TGTGCCAGCAGCAAAGTTCGGACAGGGTCGGAAGATGGGGCCAACGTCCTGACTTTC
- | TRBJ2-5 | - | TRBV5-1 | CASSSGRSRETQYF | TGCGCCAGCAGCTCGGGACGGAGTCGGGAGACCCAGTACTTC
- | TRBJ2-7 | - | TRBV19 | CATKGQGEGEQYF | TGTGCTACTAAGGGGCAGGGAGAGGGCGAGCAGTACTTC
- | TRBJ2-7 | - | TRBV7-8 | CASSLARSYEQYF | TGTGCCAGCAGCTTAGCGCGTTCGTACGAGCAGTACTTC
- | TRBJ2-2 | TRBD2 | TRBV6-1 | CASGLGLAGPGELFF | TGTGCCAGCGGCCTGGGACTAGCGGGACCCGGGGAGCTGTTTTTT
few | TRBJ2-1 | TRBD2 | TRBV6-5 | CASTNGGSSYNEQFF | TGTGCCAGCACGAACGGGGGGAGCTCCTACAATGAGCAGTTCTTC
few | TRBJ2-5 | TRBD1 | TRBV7-8 | CASSLKDRAETQYF | TGTGCCAGCAGCCTAAAGGACAGGGCGGAGACCCAGTACTTC
- | TRBJ1-1 | TRBD1 | TRBV27 | CASSRQGLNTEAFF | TGTGCCAGCAGCCGACAGGGCTTGAACACTGAAGCTTTCTTT
few | TRBJ2-2 | TRBD2 | TRBV27 | CASSFSGMNTGELFF | TGTGCCAGCAGTTTCAGCGGGATGAACACCGGGGAGCTGTTTTTT
- | TRBJ2-2 | - | TRBV11-3 | CASTRRGIGELFF | TGTGCCAGCACGAGACGGGGCATCGGGGAGCTGTTTTTT
- | TRBJ2-7 | TRBD1 | TRBV2 | CASGQGTYEQYF | TGTGCCAGCGGACAGGGCACCTACGAGCAGTACTTC
once | TRBJ2-3 | - | TRBV14 | CASSQEIGTPQYF | TGTGCCAGCAGCCAAGAAATAGGAACCCCGCAGTATTTT
- | TRBJ2-7 | TRBD2 | TRBV7-8 | CASSSEASGLYEQYF | TGTGCCAGCAGCTCGGAAGCTAGCGGGCTGTACGAGCAGTACTTC
- | TRBJ2-7 | - | TRBV2 | CASSEARSRAYGYEQYF | TGTGCCAGCAGTGAAGCGCGATCCAGGGCGTATGGCTACGAGCAGTACTTC
- | TRBJ2-7 | - | TRBV2 | CASAGTQSYEQYF | TGTGCCAGTGCCGGGACACAGTCCTACGAGCAGTACTTC
once | TRBJ2-7 | - | TRBV5-1 | CASSLGGFSEQYF | TGCGCCAGCAGCTTGGGGGGTTTCAGCGAGCAGTACTTC
- | TRBJ1-2 | - | TRBV10-2 | CASSEGGLYGYTF | TGCGCCAGCAGTGAAGGTGGCCTCTATGGCTACACCTTC
few | TRBJ1-2 | - | TRBV6-5 | CASSPDGYYGYTF | TGTGCCAGCAGTCCCGACGGCTACTATGGCTACACCTTC
few | TRBJ1-2 | - | TRBV30 | CAWMGRAQRYGYTF | TGTGCCTGGATGGGGAGGGCCCAACGCTATGGCTACACCTTC
- | TRBJ2-7 | TRBD1 | TRBV29-1 | CSVGQGVFYEQYF | TGCAGCGTTGGACAGGGTGTTTTCTACGAGCAGTACTTC
once | TRBJ2-3 | - | TRBV15 | CATSRDPSGGDTQYF | TGTGCCACCAGCAGAGATCCCAGCGGAGGAGATACGCAGTATTTT
few | TRBJ2-7 | - | TRBV5-1 | CASRDNTGEQYF | TGCGCCAGCCGAGACAATACGGGGGAGCAGTACTTC
- | TRBJ2-2 | - | TRBV6-5 | CASGKSLRTGELFF | TGTGCCAGCGGCAAATCATTGCGCACCGGGGAGCTGTTTTTT
- | TRBJ2-5 | - | TRBV5-1 | CASSRSYQETQYF | TGCGCCAGCAGCCGATCGTACCAAGAGACCCAGTACTTC
- | TRBJ2-2 | TRBD2 | TRBV5-5 | CASSLVLAVTNTGELFF | TGTGCCAGCAGCTTGGTACTAGCGGTCACCAACACCGGGGAGCTGTTTTTT
- | TRBJ1-1 | - | TRBV5-1 | CASSSNMNTEAFF | TGCGCCAGCAGCTCGAACATGAACACTGAAGCTTTCTTT
once | TRBJ1-4 | - | TRBV25-1 | CASSHYRANNEKLFF | TGTGCCAGCAGTCATTACAGGGCCAATAATGAAAAACTGTTTTTT